What follows are 24 T cell receptor beta chains derived from one specimen sequenced in a study of CD8+ T cells in alopecia areata. It was cDNA, reverse transcribed from extracted RNA, that served as the sequencing template. The method was immunoSEQ multiplex PCR; TCRdb's version includes in-frame clones alone and lacks a portion of them. Of nearly 200,000 clones listed, 58% were seen once; the top ten hold 5.5% to 6%. The treatment here: oral pan-JAK inhibitor, 5-10 mg twice daily. This sample comprised CD4+ T cells sorted from blood, obtained at week 24, from a patient treated with tofacitinib. These receptors were taken from a human donor with alopecia areata.

The chain has TRBV6-6 and TRBJ1-5, with 7 bases matching TRBD1. Germline V CDR1 and CDR2: MNHNY, SVGAGI (reference sequence). Germline trimming cut 6 bases from V and 5 bases from J; bases unmatched to any gene: 4. This CDR3 has 13 residues. The CDR3 protein is CASRDRDDQPQHF. In DNA form, the CDR3 reads TGTGCCAGCAGAGACAGGGATGATCAGCCCCAGCATTTT.

The gene calls are TRBV18 and TRBJ2-7; TRBD2 might be the D (5 bases). The V gene lost 3 bases and the J gene lost 4 bases, with 10 bases spanning the gap. Germline lookup yields CDR1 KGHSH and CDR2 LQKENI. This CDR3 is 13 amino acids long. The CDR3 loop reads CASSPDSGYEQYF. For the CDR3, the DNA is TGTGCCAGCTCACCGGACTCGGGGTACGAGCAGTACTTC.

This rearrangement joins TRBV15 to TRBJ2-5, with 13 bases identical to TRBD2. J lost 2 bases, V lost 4 bases, and 7 bases had no gene match. Germline CDR1 is LNHNV and CDR2 is YYDKDF (reference sequence). This CDR3 contains 17 residues. DNA of the CDR3: TGTGCCACCAGCAACCCGGGACTAGCGGGGTGGCAAGAGACCCAGTACTTC. This encodes CATSNPGLAGWQETQYF.

V and J are TRBV5-6 and TRBJ2-3, with 10 bases fitting TRBD2. The germline gives CDR1 SGHDT, CDR2 YYEEEE. This CDR3 has 15 residues. V shed 5 bases and J 4 bases; nucleotides not matched to a gene: 7. CDR3 bases: TGTGCCAGCAGGATCATCGGGACTAGCGCAGATACGCAGTATTTT. Translating it yields CASRIIGTSADTQYF.

The CDR3 coding sequence is TGTGCCAGCAGTTACTCGGGACAGGGGTTTGGTGAGCAGTTCTTC. Its translation: CASSYSGQGFGEQFF. The chain links TRBV6-5 to TRBJ2-1; 10 nucleotides align to TRBD1. CDR1 and CDR2 from the germline V gene are MNHEY and SVGAGI. V lost 0 bases and J lost 9; bases outside the gene matches: 5. The CDR3 spans 15 residues.

This clone showed up just a few times. The V gene is TRBV6-6, the J gene TRBJ1-1; D might be TRBD1 (6 bases). Trimming shortened V by 8 bases and J by 6 bases, and 13 bases separated the two germline ends. The CDR3 is 12 residues long. Germline CDR1 MNHNY, CDR2 SVGAGI (reference sequence). In DNA, the CDR3 is TGTGCCAGCTCGGGGGCTCTCTCTGAAGCTTTCTTT. It codes for CASSGALSEAFF.

This chain uses TRBV10-3 with TRBJ2-3, with TRBD2 matching 9 bases. The length of the CDR3 is 13 residues. The trim removed 7 bases at V and 2 bases at J, leaving 1 base unmatched. Germline V gene lookup returns CDR1 ENHRY and CDR2 SYGVKD. The CDR3 reads CAITSGNTDTQYF. The CDR3 DNA reads as TGTGCCATCACTAGCGGGAACACAGATACGCAGTATTTT.

This chain links TRBV7-8 with TRBJ1-6; D remains unclear. Germline loops: CDR1 SGHVS, CDR2 FQNEAQ. The CDR3 extends over 16 amino acids. V lost 6 bases and J lost 8, with 20 bases in between. The CDR3 loop is CASSQTARAVYSPLHF. CDR3 in DNA: TGTGCCAGCAGTCAAACCGCACGGGCAGTTTATTCACCCCTCCACTTT.

This clone was observed a few times. The V and J genes are TRBV4-1 and TRBJ1-4; D is uncertain. CDR3 length: 17 residues. Per germline, CDR1 MGHRA and CDR2 YSYEKL. V lost 1 base and J lost 4, with 16 bases in between. CDR3 DNA: TGCGCCAGCAGCCAAGTCGCCCTAGGCGGGAGTAATGAAAAACTGTTTTTT. Protein product: CASSQVALGGSNEKLFF.

The chain has TRBV2 and TRBJ1-5; a possible D gene is TRBD1 (6 bases). The V and J ends lost 8 bases and 7 bases respectively, with 15 bases between them. Germline assignment: CDR1 SNHLY and CDR2 FYNNEI. The CDR3 consists of 13 residues. CDR3 nucleotide sequence: TGTGCCAGCTCAGGGGAGGGTGGGCAGCCCCAGCATTTT. It codes for CASSGEGGQPQHF.

V gene TRBV7-8 combines with J gene TRBJ2-2; a weak D match, TRBD1 (6 bases). The CDR3 spans 16 residues. Trimming cost V 3 bases and J 0 bases, with 11 bases left between them. The germline V gene encodes CDR1 SGHVS and CDR2 FQNEAQ. The CDR3 loop reads CASSFPGASNTGELFF. The CDR3 nucleotides are TGTGCCAGCAGCTTCCCAGGGGCTTCGAACACCGGGGAGCTGTTTTTT.

This clone was seen once. The chain couples TRBV30 to TRBJ1-4; weak D call: TRBD1 (6 bases). The V gene lost 2 bases and the J gene lost 10 bases, with 8 bases spanning the gap. Germline assignment: CDR1 GTSNPN and CDR2 SVGIG (reference sequence). The length of the CDR3 is 11 residues. This chain's CDR3 is CAWSSRGKLFF. CDR3 bases: TGTGCCTGGAGTTCCAGGGGAAAACTGTTTTTT.

The genes are TRBV7-3 and TRBJ1-1; 7 bases align to TRBD1. CDR3 length equals 14 residues. V lost 4 bases, J lost 4 bases, and 6 bases stayed unmatched. Per the germline V gene, CDR1 is SGHTA and CDR2 is FQGTGA. This CDR3 reads CASSSGGYGTEAFF. CDR3 coding DNA: TGTGCCAGCAGCTCAGGGGGATATGGCACTGAAGCTTTCTTT.

There are a few counts of this clone. V gene TRBV5-1 combines with J gene TRBJ2-7; maybe TRBD2 (6 bases). The CDR3 contains 14 residues. From germline, CDR1 is SGHRS and CDR2 YFSETQ. Deletions cut 3 bases from V and 3 bases from J, with 13 bases between. The CDR3 sequence is CASSSGDSGYEQYF. DNA for the CDR3: TGCGCCAGCAGCTCCGGGGATAGCGGCTACGAGCAGTACTTC.

This chain connects TRBV7-9 to TRBJ2-3; perhaps D is TRBD1 or TRBD2 (6 bases each). Trimming removed 2 bases from V and 0 bases from J, with 9 bases in between. The CDR3 is made up of 15 amino acids. CDR1 SEHNR and CDR2 FQNEAQ come from the germline V gene (reference sequence). CDR3 in DNA: TGTGCCAGCAGCTTAAGGGGGACTAGCACAGATACGCAGTATTTT. Its translation: CASSLRGTSTDTQYF. Based on the CDR3 plus reference TRBV7-9 and TRBJ2-3, the full variable domain is DTGVSQNPRHKITKRGQNVTFRCDPISEHNRLYWYRQTLGQGPEFLTYFQNEAQLEKSRLLSDRFSAERPKGSFSTLEIQRTEQGDSAMYLCASSLRGTSTDTQYFGPGTRLTVL.

The chain has TRBV2 and TRBJ2-6, with D perhaps being TRBD1 or TRBD2 (6 bases each). V lost 9 bases, J lost 7 bases, and 25 bases lay in between. The CDR3 is 17 residues long. Per germline, CDR1 SNHLY and CDR2 FYNNEI. The CDR3 nucleotides read TGTGCCAGTTGGGGGGTGGGGACACTAAAGGACGCCAACGTCCTGACTTTC. It encodes CASWGVGTLKDANVLTF.

V usage is TRBV29-1 and J usage is TRBJ2-7; TRBD1 aligns across 9 bases. The CDR3 extends over 12 amino acids. CDR1 is SQVTM and CDR2 is ANQGSEA in the germline V gene. The J segment lost 6 bases and the V segment lost 6 bases, leaving 6 bases of the junction unmatched. The DNA for the CDR3 is TGCAGCGTGGCCGGGACAGGGACCGAGCAGTACTTC. Its translation is CSVAGTGTEQYF.

This chain links TRBV11-2 with TRBJ1-2; weak D call: TRBD1 (5 bases). Germline V gene data show CDR1 as SGHAT and CDR2 as FQNNGV. Trimming stripped 3 bases from V and 1 base from J, with 12 bases between. This CDR3 comprises 15 residues. In nucleotides, the CDR3 is TGTGCCAGCAGCTTGCGTCGGGGGGTTAACTATGGCTACACCTTC. This gives the protein CASSLRRGVNYGYTF.

The V gene is TRBV11-2, the J gene TRBJ2-5; 7 nucleotides line up with TRBD1. Germline values: CDR1 SGHAT, CDR2 FQNNGV. This CDR3 has 20 residues. V was pared by 0 bases and J by 0 bases, with 16 bases of the junction left unmatched. The CDR3 loop reads CASSLEVRGQVPPHQETQYF. The CDR3 DNA is TGTGCCAGCAGCTTAGAGGTGCGCGGACAGGTTCCCCCCCACCAAGAGACCCAGTACTTC.

The chain links TRBV5-1 to TRBJ2-7; possible D gene TRBD2, 7 bases. The CDR3 spans 15 residues. Germline lookup yields CDR1 SGHRS and CDR2 YFSETQ. V gave up 0 bases and J gave up 6 bases, with 16 bases separating them. The DNA of the CDR3 is TGCGCCAGCAGCTTGGCCACGGGGGGCAGAGGCGAGCAGTACTTC. It translates to CASSLATGGRGEQYF.

The V and J genes are TRBV5-1 and TRBJ1-2; D unresolved. The germline V gene has CDR1 SGHRS and CDR2 YFSETQ. This CDR3 spans 14 amino acids. V was trimmed by 0 bases and J by 8 bases, leaving 14 bases between them. Here the CDR3 reads CASSLEGRPPGYTF. The CDR3 bases are TGCGCCAGCAGCTTGGAAGGCCGACCGCCGGGCTACACCTTC.

This clone turned up a few times. The CDR3 nucleotides read TGTGCCAGCAGCCACGGGAGGGGTGGCGCAGATACGCAGTATTTT. Translation gives CASSHGRGGADTQYF. This chain joins TRBV13 and TRBJ2-3; 8 nucleotides agree with TRBD2. The germline gives CDR1 PRHDT, CDR2 FYEKMQ (reference sequence). The CDR3 has 15 residues. V lost 5 bases, J lost 4 bases, and 8 bases stayed unmatched.

This clone was seen a few times. This chain joins TRBV19 and TRBJ2-2; D is ambiguous. V lost 3 bases, J lost 5 bases, and 4 bases lay in between. This CDR3 contains 12 residues. Germline V gene data show CDR1 as LNHDA and CDR2 as SQIVND (reference sequence). The CDR3 DNA follows: TGTGCCAGTAGTATTCAAACCGGGGAGCTGTTTTTT. Its protein product is CASSIQTGELFF.

V is TRBV5-4 and J is TRBJ2-5; no reliable D call. The CDR3 loop spans 12 amino acids. V dropped 0 bases and J dropped 5 bases, with 5 bases sitting between them. Germline values: CDR1 SGHNT, CDR2 YYREEE (reference sequence). This CDR3 reads CASSLEGETQYF. CDR3 bases: TGTGCCAGCAGCTTGGAGGGCGAGACCCAGTACTTC.